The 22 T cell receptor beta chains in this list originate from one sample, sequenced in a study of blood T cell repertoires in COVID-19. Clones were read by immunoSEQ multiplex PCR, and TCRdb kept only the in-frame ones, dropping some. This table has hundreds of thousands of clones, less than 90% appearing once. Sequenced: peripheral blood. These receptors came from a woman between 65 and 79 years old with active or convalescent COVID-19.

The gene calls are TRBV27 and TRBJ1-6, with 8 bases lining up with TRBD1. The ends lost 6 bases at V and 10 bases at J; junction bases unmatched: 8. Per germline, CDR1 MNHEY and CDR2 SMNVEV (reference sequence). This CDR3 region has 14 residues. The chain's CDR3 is CASRKQGTGSPLHF. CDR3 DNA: TGTGCCAGCAGGAAACAAGGGACAGGATCACCCCTCCACTTT.

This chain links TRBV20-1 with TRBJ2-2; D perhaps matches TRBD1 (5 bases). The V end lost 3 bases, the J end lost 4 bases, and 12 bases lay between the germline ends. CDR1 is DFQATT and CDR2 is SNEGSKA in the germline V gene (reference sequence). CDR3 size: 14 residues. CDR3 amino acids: CSASGGHGTGELFF. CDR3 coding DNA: TGCAGTGCTAGTGGCGGACACGGCACCGGGGAGCTGTTTTTT.

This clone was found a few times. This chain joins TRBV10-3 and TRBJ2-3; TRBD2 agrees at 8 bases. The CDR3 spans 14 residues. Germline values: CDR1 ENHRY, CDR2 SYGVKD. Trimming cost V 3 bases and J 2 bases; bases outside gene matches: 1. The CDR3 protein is CAISELADTDTQYF. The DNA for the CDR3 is TGTGCCATCAGTGAACTAGCGGACACAGATACGCAGTATTTT.

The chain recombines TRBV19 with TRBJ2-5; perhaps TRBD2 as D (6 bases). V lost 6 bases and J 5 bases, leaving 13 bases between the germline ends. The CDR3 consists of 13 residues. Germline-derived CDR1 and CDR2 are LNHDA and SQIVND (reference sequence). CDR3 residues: CASSSGDTETQYF. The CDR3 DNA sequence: TGTGCCAGTAGCTCGGGAGACACGGAGACCCAGTACTTC.

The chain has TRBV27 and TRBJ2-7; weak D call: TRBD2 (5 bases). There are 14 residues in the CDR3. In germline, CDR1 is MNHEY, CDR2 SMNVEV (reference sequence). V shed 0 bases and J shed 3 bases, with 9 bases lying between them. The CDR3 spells CASSLSPGGYEQYF. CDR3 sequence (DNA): TGTGCCAGCAGTTTATCCCCAGGAGGCTACGAGCAGTACTTC.

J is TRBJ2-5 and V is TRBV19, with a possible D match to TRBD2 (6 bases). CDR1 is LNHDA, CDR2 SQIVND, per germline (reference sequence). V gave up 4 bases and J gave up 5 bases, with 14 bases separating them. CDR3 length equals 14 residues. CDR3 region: CASSTPGSGETQYF. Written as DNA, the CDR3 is TGTGCCAGTAGTACCCCCGGGAGCGGTGAGACCCAGTACTTC.

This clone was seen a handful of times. CDR3 protein: CASSRDREYNEQFF. The CDR3 DNA reads TGTGCCAGCTCAAGGGACAGGGAATATAATGAGCAGTTCTTC. The chain uses TRBV18 and TRBJ2-1; 9 bases align to TRBD1. V was pared by 5 bases and J by 7 bases, with 6 bases of the junction left unmatched. Germline V gives CDR1 KGHSH, CDR2 LQKENI. The CDR3 is made up of 14 amino acids.

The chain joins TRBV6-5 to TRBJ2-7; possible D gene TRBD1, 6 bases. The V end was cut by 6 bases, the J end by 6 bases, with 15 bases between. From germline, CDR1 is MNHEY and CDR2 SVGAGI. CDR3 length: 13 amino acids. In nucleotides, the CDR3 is TGTGCCAGCAGCTATGACAGGTACCGCGAGCAGTACTTC. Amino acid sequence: CASSYDRYREQYF.

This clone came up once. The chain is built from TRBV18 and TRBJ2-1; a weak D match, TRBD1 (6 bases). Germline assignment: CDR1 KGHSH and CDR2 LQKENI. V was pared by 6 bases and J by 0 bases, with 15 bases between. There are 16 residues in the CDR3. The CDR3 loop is CASSRRQAGSYNEQFF. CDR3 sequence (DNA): TGTGCCAGCTCGCGCCGACAGGCTGGCTCCTACAATGAGCAGTTCTTC.

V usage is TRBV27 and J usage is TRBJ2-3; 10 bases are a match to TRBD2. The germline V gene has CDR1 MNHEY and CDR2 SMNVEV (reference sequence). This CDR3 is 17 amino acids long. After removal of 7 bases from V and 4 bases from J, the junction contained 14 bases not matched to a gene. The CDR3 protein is CASKGKTSGRGADTQYF. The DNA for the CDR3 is TGTGCCAGCAAAGGGAAGACTAGCGGGCGAGGAGCAGATACGCAGTATTTT.

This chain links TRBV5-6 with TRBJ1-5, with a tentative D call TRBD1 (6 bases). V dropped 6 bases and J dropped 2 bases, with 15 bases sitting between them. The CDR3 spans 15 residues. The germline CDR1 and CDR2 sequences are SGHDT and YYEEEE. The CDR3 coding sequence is TGTGCCAGCACCTCGGGGGGCCATCGCAATCAGCCCCAGCATTTT. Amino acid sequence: CASTSGGHRNQPQHF.

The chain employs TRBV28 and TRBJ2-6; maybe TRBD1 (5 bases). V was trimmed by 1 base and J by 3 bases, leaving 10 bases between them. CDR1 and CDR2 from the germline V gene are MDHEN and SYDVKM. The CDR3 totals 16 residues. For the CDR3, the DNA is TGTGCCAGCAGTTTATCATCAGGGAATGGGGCCAACGTCCTGACTTTC. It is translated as CASSLSSGNGANVLTF.

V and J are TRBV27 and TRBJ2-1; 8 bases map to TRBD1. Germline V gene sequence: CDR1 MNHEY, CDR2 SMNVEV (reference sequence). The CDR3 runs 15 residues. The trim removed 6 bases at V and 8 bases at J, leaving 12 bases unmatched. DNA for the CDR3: TGTGCCAGCAGACGAAGGACAGGGCCAGGGGATGAGCAGTTCTTC. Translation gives CASRRRTGPGDEQFF.

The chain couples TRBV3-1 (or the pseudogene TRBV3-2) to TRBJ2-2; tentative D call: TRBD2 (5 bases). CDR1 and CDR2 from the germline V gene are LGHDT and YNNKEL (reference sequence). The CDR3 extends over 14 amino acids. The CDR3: CATGVWANPGELFF. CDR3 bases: TGTGCTACCGGGGTCTGGGCTAATCCCGGGGAGCTGTTTTTT.

The CDR3 region is CASSPTGIGTEAFF. CDR3 DNA: TGTGCCAGCAGCCCGACAGGAATAGGGACTGAAGCTTTCTTT. The chain uses TRBV6-2 or TRBV6-3 and TRBJ1-1; TRBD1 might be the D (6 bases). The germline V gene encodes CDR1 MNHEY and CDR2 SVGEGT. The V and J ends lost 6 bases and 5 bases respectively, with 16 bases between them. The length of the CDR3 is 14 residues.

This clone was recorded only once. For the CDR3, the DNA is TGTGCCAGCAGCCATGATCACCGGGACAGGCGAACAGATACGCAGTATTTT. It is translated as CASSHDHRDRRTDTQYF. The genes are TRBV14 and TRBJ2-3; the match to TRBD1 covers 8 bases. The CDR3 covers 17 residues. From germline, CDR1 is SGHDN and CDR2 FVKESK. V shed 3 bases, J shed 3 bases, and the junction held 11 bases outside the gene matches.

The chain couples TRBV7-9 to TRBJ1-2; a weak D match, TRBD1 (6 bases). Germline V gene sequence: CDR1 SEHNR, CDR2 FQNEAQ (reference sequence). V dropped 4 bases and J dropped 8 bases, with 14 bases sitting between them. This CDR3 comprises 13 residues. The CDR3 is CASSSSGTWGYTF. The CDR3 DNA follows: TGTGCCAGCAGCTCCTCCGGGACATGGGGCTACACCTTC.

For the CDR3, the DNA is TGCGCCAGCAGCTTGGAGCCGAGAGCGGTGTCCAATGAGCAGTTCTTC. It yields the protein CASSLEPRAVSNEQFF. V is TRBV5-1 and J is TRBJ2-1; possibly TRBD2 for D (5 bases). This CDR3 has 16 amino acids. Germline assignment: CDR1 SGHRS and CDR2 YFSETQ. V lost 0 bases, J lost 6 bases, and 16 bases lay in between.

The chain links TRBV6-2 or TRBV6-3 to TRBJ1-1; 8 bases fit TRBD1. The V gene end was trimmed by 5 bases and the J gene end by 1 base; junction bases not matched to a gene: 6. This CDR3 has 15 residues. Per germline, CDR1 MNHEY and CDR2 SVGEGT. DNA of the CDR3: TGTGCCAGCAGTACTCATGGACAGGGGAACACTGAAGCTTTCTTT. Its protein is CASSTHGQGNTEAFF.

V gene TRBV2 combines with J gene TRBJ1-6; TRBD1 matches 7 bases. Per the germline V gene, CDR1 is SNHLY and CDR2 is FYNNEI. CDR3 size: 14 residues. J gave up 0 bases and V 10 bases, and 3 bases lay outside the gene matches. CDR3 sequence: CATRQGSYNSPLHF. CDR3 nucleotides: TGTGCCACACGACAGGGCTCCTATAATTCACCCCTCCACTTT.

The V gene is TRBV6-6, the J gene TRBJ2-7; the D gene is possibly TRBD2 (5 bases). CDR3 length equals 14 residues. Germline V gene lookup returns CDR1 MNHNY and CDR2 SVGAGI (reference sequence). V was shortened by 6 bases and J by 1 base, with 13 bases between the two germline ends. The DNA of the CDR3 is TGTGCCAGCAGCCCTTACTCGGGGTCCTACGAGCAGTACTTC. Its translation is CASSPYSGSYEQYF.

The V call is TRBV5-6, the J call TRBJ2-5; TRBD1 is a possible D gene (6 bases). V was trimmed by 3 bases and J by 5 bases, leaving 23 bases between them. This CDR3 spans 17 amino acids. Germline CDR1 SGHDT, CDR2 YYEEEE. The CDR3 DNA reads TGTGCCAGCAGCTCCGCGGCGTCAGGGGTCTGGAGGGAGACCCAGTACTTC. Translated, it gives CASSSAASGVWRETQYF.